What follows are 27 T cell receptor beta chains derived from one specimen sequenced in a study of breast tumors, draining lymph nodes, adjacent tissues. Breast cancer patients provided tissue from their axillary draining lymph nodes. TCRdb recomputed calls from the multiplex PCR reads with MiXCR, one row per CDR3 protein. The sample comprises approximately 89,000 distinct CDR3 sequences, about 27% of which are singletons, and 8.1% rests with the top ten. The sequenced material came from axillary lymph node tissue. These receptors came from a female donor with breast cancer. Some clones in this sample may be carry-over from other donors' samples.

The chain combines TRBV2 with TRBJ1-1; 8 bases match TRBD1. The V gene end was trimmed by 6 bases and the J gene end by 4 bases; junction bases not matched to a gene: 7. This CDR3 is built from 14 residues. The V gene's germline CDR1 is SNHLY and CDR2 FYNNEI. DNA of the CDR3: TGTGCCAGCAGGCGAACAGGGGGGAGCACTGAAGCTTTCTTT. It yields the protein CASRRTGGSTEAFF. Full variable domain (remainder filled in from reference TRBV2 and TRBJ1-1): EPEVTQTPSHQVTQMGQEVILRCVPISNHLYFYWYRQILGQKVEFLVSFYNNEISEKSEIFDDQFSVERPDGSNFTLKIRSTKLEDSAMYFCASRRTGGSTEAFFGQGTRLTVV.

To note about this clonotype: This may stem from a read error, because a much larger clone lies one nucleotide away. This chain uses TRBV5-8 with TRBJ2-3; possibly TRBD2 for D (5 bases). The V end was cut by 2 bases, the J end by 6 bases, with 19 bases between. The CDR3 totals 16 residues. Germline CDR1 is SGHTS and CDR2 is YDEGEE. The CDR3 DNA follows: TGTGCCAGCAGCTTTTCGAGGACTTGGGCCTCGGATACGCAGTATTTT. Its translation: CASSFSRTWASDTQYF.

The sample holds many counts of this clonotype. The V call is TRBV10-3, the J call TRBJ2-3; D gene uncertain. V lost 0 bases, J lost 2 bases, and 6 bases lay in between. This CDR3 contains 14 residues. From germline, CDR1 is ENHRY and CDR2 SYGVKD. The CDR3 DNA reads as TGTGCCATCAGTGAGTCGCAGACCACAGATACGCAGTATTTT. It codes for CAISESQTTDTQYF.

A remark on this clonotype: The conserved phenylalanine or tryptophan normally closing the CDR3 is absent here, so this likely arose from a read error. V is TRBV30 and J is TRBJ1-4, with a possible D match to TRBD1 (6 bases). V was cut by 1 base and J by 10 bases, with 16 bases left in between. The CDR3 loop spans 14 amino acids. CDR1 is GTSNPN and CDR2 is SVGIG in the germline V gene (reference sequence). The CDR3 DNA reads TGTGCCTGGAGTGGGGGGGCACCTGCTGGAAAACTGTTTTTG. Translated, it gives CAWSGGAPAGKLFL.

The chain recombines TRBV20-1 with TRBJ2-2; 15 bases match TRBD2. Germline CDR1 reads DFQATT; CDR2 reads SNEGSKA (reference sequence). V trimming: 6 bases; J trimming: 3 bases; junction bases outside the gene matches: 8. The CDR3 spans 17 residues. The CDR3 DNA reads TGCAGTGCCCGGACTAGCGGGAGGGCCTTGGACACCGGGGAGCTGTTTTTT. Protein: CSARTSGRALDTGELFF.

This clonotype has ten or more counts. J is TRBJ1-2 and V is TRBV6-1; tentatively, D is TRBD1 (6 bases). Germline lookup yields CDR1 MNHNS and CDR2 SASEGT. Trimming stripped 3 bases from V and 2 bases from J, with 7 bases between. The CDR3 covers 13 residues. The CDR3 spells CASSDTGNYGYTF. The CDR3 DNA reads TGTGCCAGCAGTGACACAGGGAACTATGGCTACACCTTC.

As regards this clonotype: This is likely a read error, given that the CDR3 carries no conserved phenylalanine or tryptophan at its end. This chain connects TRBV7-3 to TRBJ2-1; no firm D call. The CDR3 has 14 amino acids. V was trimmed by 7 bases and J by 1 base, leaving 11 bases between them. Per the germline V gene, CDR1 is SGHTA and CDR2 is FQGTGA. The CDR3 here is CASKDIESYNEQFL. The CDR3 DNA reads TGTGCCAGCAAGGATATTGAATCCTACAATGAGCAGTTCCTC.

The V call is TRBV29-1, the J call TRBJ2-3; perhaps TRBD1 as D (6 bases). The length of the CDR3 is 13 residues. Trimming left V 7 bases short and J 6 bases short, with 17 bases between. Germline V gene data show CDR1 as SQVTM and CDR2 as ANQGSEA. The CDR3 region has the DNA TGCAGCGCTGACTGGGGGCCGGGTGATACGCAGTATTTT. Translated: CSADWGPGDTQYF.

This clonotype showed up many times. J is TRBJ1-5 and V is TRBV28; D uncertain. The CDR3 length is 13 residues. V lost 1 base and J lost 3, with 4 bases in between. Germline CDR1 reads MDHEN; CDR2 reads SYDVKM. The CDR3 DNA reads TGTGCCAGCAGTTTATACCTCAATCAGCCCCAGCATTTT. Residues: CASSLYLNQPQHF.

This clonotype was observed many times. The genes are TRBV7-2 and TRBJ1-2; possible D gene TRBD1, 5 bases. V was clipped by 6 bases and J by 5 bases, with 10 bases between them. The CDR3 loop spans 12 amino acids. Germline values: CDR1 SGHTA, CDR2 FQGNSA. CDR3 DNA sequence: TGTGCCAGCAGACGAGGGGAGTATGGCTACACCTTC. Its translation: CASRRGEYGYTF.

This clonotype has just a few counts. The V call is TRBV7-2, the J call TRBJ1-2; TRBD1 is a possible D gene (6 bases). CDR3 size: 12 residues. CDR1 is SGHTA, CDR2 FQGNSA, per germline. V was pared by 1 base and J by 7 bases, with 7 bases between. The CDR3 sequence is CASSLEGGGYTF. The DNA of the CDR3 is TGTGCCAGCAGCTTAGAGGGGGGTGGCTACACCTTC.

At least ten counts were recorded for this clonotype. The chain couples TRBV7-2 to TRBJ2-4, with a weak D call TRBD2 (6 bases). This CDR3 contains 17 residues. Trimming took 1 base from V and 9 from J, leaving 22 bases between them. Germline V gene lookup returns CDR1 SGHTA and CDR2 FQGNSA. The CDR3 sequence: CASSLDIAGPFFGIQYF. The CDR3 nucleotides are TGTGCCAGCAGCTTAGACATTGCGGGACCGTTCTTCGGCATTCAGTACTTC.

The sample holds many counts of this clonotype. J is TRBJ2-1 and V is TRBV30, with D perhaps matching TRBD2 (6 bases). Germline values: CDR1 GTSNPN, CDR2 SVGIG (reference sequence). Trimming removed 8 bases at V and 2 bases at J, with 13 bases between. The length of the CDR3 is 13 residues. The CDR3 spells CAGELAAYNEQFF. The CDR3 DNA reads as TGTGCCGGAGAGTTAGCGGCCTACAATGAGCAGTTCTTC.

There are many counts of this clonotype. This rearrangement joins TRBV15 to TRBJ2-6, with a tentative D call TRBD1 (6 bases). Germline V gene data show CDR1 as LNHNV and CDR2 as YYDKDF (reference sequence). The CDR3 consists of 19 residues. V lost 0 bases and J lost 1, with 16 bases in between. CDR3 in DNA: TGTGCCACCAGCAGAGATCGTTGGACAGCTTCTTCTGGGGCCAACGTCCTGACTTTC. Translating it yields CATSRDRWTASSGANVLTF.

DNA of the CDR3: TGTGCCAGCATGAACACTGAAGCTTTCTTT. Translating gives CASMNTEAFF. V usage is TRBV12-3 or TRBV12-4 and J usage is TRBJ1-1, with no clear D. This CDR3 spans 10 amino acids. The V end was cut by 7 bases, the J end by 0 bases, with 0 bases between.

This clonotype has at least ten counts. A read error may be the cause here, since a much bigger clone is one base away. Because the CDR3's place on the DNA is in doubt, the DNA is left out and the CDR3 is given as listed by TCRdb. The chain is built from TRBV9 and TRBJ2-7. From germline, CDR1 is SGDLS and CDR2 YYNGEE. A total of 14 residues make up the CDR3, ends included. Here the CDR3 reads CASSVGGGSYEQSF.

This clonotype came up once. The genes are TRBV9 and TRBJ1-2; D call uncertain. The CDR3 totals 14 residues. Trimming left V 3 bases short and J 1 base short, with 10 bases between. CDR1 and CDR2 from the germline V gene are SGDLS and YYNGEE. As DNA, the CDR3 is TGTGCCAGCAGCGGGGAAGGTCGTAACTATGGCTACACCTTC. Its protein product is CASSGEGRNYGYTF.

To note about this clonotype: This clone may be a read error of a much larger clone one base away. The conserved phenylalanine or tryptophan is not found at the CDR3 terminus, so this likely reflects a read error. J is TRBJ1-1 and V is TRBV10-3; no clear D gene. The CDR3 sequence is 13 residues long. Per germline, CDR1 ENHRY and CDR2 SYGVKD. V was shortened by 4 bases and J by 1 base, with 7 bases between the two germline ends. For the CDR3, the DNA is TGTGCCATCAGTGGAGGAGGGAACACTGAAGCTTTCGTT. Residues: CAISGGGNTEAFV.

This chain uses TRBV5-5 with TRBJ2-1; TRBD2 matches at 11 bases. The CDR3 has 14 residues. Unmatched junction bases numbered 3, after V lost 1 base and J lost 9 bases. Germline V gene data show CDR1 as SGHKS and CDR2 as YYEKEE (reference sequence). CDR3 nucleotides: TGTGCCAGCAGCTTGACTAGCGGGAGCTCTGAGCAGTTCTTC. Its protein product is CASSLTSGSSEQFF.

The chain recombines TRBV7-8 with TRBJ2-2; TRBD2 might be the D (6 bases). V was cut by 6 bases and J by 0 bases, with 11 bases left in between. The CDR3 has 15 amino acids. The germline gives CDR1 SGHVS, CDR2 FQNEAQ. The CDR3 nucleotides are TGTGCCAGCAGTGGTAGCGGTTCGAACACCGGGGAGCTGTTTTTT. Protein product: CASSGSGSNTGELFF.

This clonotype was observed many times. Possible read error: a much larger clone is one base away. The V gene is TRBV7-9, the J gene TRBJ2-1, with D possibly matching TRBD2 (6 bases). The V gene's germline CDR1 is SEHNR and CDR2 FQNEAQ (reference sequence). This CDR3 contains 12 residues. V was clipped by 4 bases and J by 12 bases, with 13 bases between them. Here the CDR3 DNA reads TGTGCCAGCAGCTGGACTACGTTAGGGCAGTTCTTC. Translated: CASSWTTLGQFF.

This clonotype was detected ten times or more. The rearrangement uses TRBV7-9 and TRBJ1-4; tentative D call: TRBD1 (5 bases). Between the trimmed V and J ends, which lost 3 bases and 3 bases, there was a span of 8 bases. Germline CDR1 reads SEHNR; CDR2 reads FQNEAQ (reference sequence). The CDR3 extends over 14 amino acids. CDR3 nucleotides: TGTGCCAGCAGCTTTTTAGGGGCTAATGAAAAACTGTTTTTT. It is translated as CASSFLGANEKLFF.

This clonotype came up many times. J is TRBJ2-3 and V is TRBV12-3 or TRBV12-4; a weak D match, TRBD1 (6 bases). The CDR3 loop spans 16 amino acids. V lost 2 bases to trimming and J lost 2 bases, with 14 bases between them. Here the CDR3 DNA reads TGTGCCAGCAGTTTAAGGGGGATAGCAGCCACAGATACGCAGTATTTT. Translating gives CASSLRGIAATDTQYF.

This clonotype was seen at least ten times. The chain joins TRBV9 to TRBJ2-5; 14 bases are shared with TRBD2. CDR3 length: 15 residues. The ends lost 3 bases at V and 4 bases at J; junction bases unmatched: 2. Germline-derived CDR1 and CDR2 are SGDLS and YYNGEE. CDR3 in DNA: TGTGCCAGCAGCGACGGACTAGCGGGAGGAGAGACCCAGTACTTC. Its protein product is CASSDGLAGGETQYF.

This clonotype was seen many times. The chain employs TRBV7-2 and TRBJ2-5, with D perhaps matching TRBD2 (6 bases). Germline V gives CDR1 SGHTA, CDR2 FQGNSA. The CDR3 consists of 15 residues. Deletions cut 2 bases from V and 4 bases from J, with 14 bases between. CDR3 sequence reads: CASSLLGREVETQYF. Here the CDR3 DNA reads TGTGCCAGCAGCTTACTGGGCAGGGAGGTAGAGACCCAGTACTTC.

This clonotype was seen repeatedly, ten times or more. The conserved closing phenylalanine or tryptophan is absent in this CDR3, likely reflecting a read error. This chain connects TRBV14 to TRBJ2-1, with TRBD1 identical over 9 bases. J lost 10 bases, V lost 4 bases, and 5 bases had no gene match. Per the germline V gene, CDR1 is SGHDN and CDR2 is FVKESK. The CDR3 is 13 residues long. The CDR3: CASSRGQGTEQFS. CDR3 bases: TGTGCCAGCAGCCGGGGACAGGGAACGGAGCAGTTCTCC.

This clonotype was recorded at least ten times. The V call is TRBV20-1, the J call TRBJ2-1; 10 nucleotides align to TRBD2. V dropped 3 bases and J dropped 9; count of bases not matched to a gene: 11. The CDR3 spans 15 residues. Germline lookup yields CDR1 DFQATT and CDR2 SNEGSKA (reference sequence). The DNA for the CDR3 is TGCAGTGCTAGGGGCCTAGCGGGAGTAGATAGTGAGCAGTTCTTC. It yields the protein CSARGLAGVDSEQFF.